This TCR beta chain appears in the sequencing data of a study of OX40 agonist ivuxolimab in advanced cancers. Whole-study results and caveats: Among the nonresponders, some also had low normalized T-cell clonal expansion.

Assay used: immunoSEQ multiplex PCR; TCRdb lists only in-frame clones, some missing. The sample has about 67,000 clones; around 84% are singletons. V gave up 5 bases and J gave up 2 bases; unmatched junction bases: 8. There are 16 residues in the CDR3. Germline V gene sequence: CDR1 SGHAT, CDR2 FQDESV (reference sequence). This clone was seen once. Antigen specificity is unknown. Sequenced here: CD4+ or CD8+ T cells sorted from blood, sampled in a trial of the OX40 agonist ivuxolimab. This chain links TRBV11-1 with TRBJ2-1, with 8 bases fitting TRBD2. The sequence came from an adult with an advanced solid tumor such as melanoma, head and neck, liver or kidney cancer. The CDR3: CASSPRAGGAYNEQFF. In nucleotides, the CDR3 is TGTGCCAGCAGCCCCCGTGCCGGGGGGGCCTACAATGAGCAGTTCTTC.